The entry below gives a single TCR beta chain sequence along with its context. No antigen is known for it. Sequencing used immunoSEQ multiplex PCR; TCRdb keeps in-frame clones, though not all of them. The data show hundreds of thousands of clones, 97% seen once. This specimen comes from a study of shared clonotypes between healthy human individuals. General observations from the study: Depth was large, yet rarefaction showed that sorted-subset sequencing was incomplete. Sampling involved blood alone; tissue repertoires likely differ. In contrast to clonotypes shared by all four donors, non-shared clonotypes had lower generation probabilities.

CD45RA+ naive and CD45RA-negative memory subsets were separated from CD4+ cells. The CDR3 runs 15 residues. Germline V gene lookup returns CDR1 MDHEN and CDR2 SYDVKM. The V gene lost 6 bases and the J gene lost 1 base, with 16 bases spanning the gap. This chain uses TRBV28 with TRBJ2-7; D perhaps matches TRBD2 (5 bases). The sequenced sample was naive CD4+ T cells sorted from blood. The subset denotes: CD45RA+ positively selected. This TCR derives from a woman younger than 45 in good health. The CDR3 loop reads CASSRLGADSYEQYF. The CDR3, as DNA: TGTGCCAGCAGCCGTCTCGGAGCGGATTCCTACGAGCAGTACTTC.